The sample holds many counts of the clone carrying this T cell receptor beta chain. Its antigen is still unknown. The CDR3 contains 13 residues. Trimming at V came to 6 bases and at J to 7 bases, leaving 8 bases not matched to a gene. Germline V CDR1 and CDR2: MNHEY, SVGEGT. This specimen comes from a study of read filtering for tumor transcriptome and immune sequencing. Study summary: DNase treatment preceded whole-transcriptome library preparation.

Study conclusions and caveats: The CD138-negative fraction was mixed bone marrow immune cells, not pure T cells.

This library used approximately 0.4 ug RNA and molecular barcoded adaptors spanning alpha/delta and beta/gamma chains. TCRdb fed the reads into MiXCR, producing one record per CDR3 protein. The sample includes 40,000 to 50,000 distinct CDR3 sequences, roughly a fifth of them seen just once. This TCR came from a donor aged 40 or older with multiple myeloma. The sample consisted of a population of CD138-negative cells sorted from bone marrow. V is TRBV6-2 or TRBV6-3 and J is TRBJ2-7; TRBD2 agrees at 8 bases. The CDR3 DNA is TGTGCCAGCAGCCCTCTGGGACTAGGGGAGCAGTACTTC. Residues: CASSPLGLGEQYF.